One sample yielded the 17 T cell receptor beta chains listed below, sequenced in a study of blood T cells in healthy people across ages. Sample-barcoded 5' priming and a J-beta primer mix drove a second PCR of 7 to 11 cycles. One entry per CDR3 protein results from TCRdb running MiXCR on the 5' RACE reads. The sample carries over 1,500,000 distinct CDR3 sequences, about 39% recorded once. Specimen: blood. Receptors originate from a human donor in good health.

The chain joins TRBV24-1 to TRBJ1-5, with D hard to call. This CDR3 contains 15 residues. CDR1 and CDR2 (germline): KGHDR, SFDVKD. The V gene lost 0 bases and the J gene lost 1 base, with 6 bases spanning the gap. This CDR3 is CATSDLRESNQPQHF. The DNA of the CDR3 is TGTGCCACCAGTGATTTGCGCGAAAGCAATCAGCCCCAGCATTTT.

The CDR3 protein is CASSSSGDREAFF. CDR3 nucleotide sequence: TGTGCCAGCAGCTCAAGCGGGGATCGGGAAGCTTTCTTT. V is TRBV7-9 and J is TRBJ1-1; D remains ambiguous. This CDR3 spans 13 amino acids. Trimming took 4 bases from V and 8 from J, leaving 14 bases between them. Germline V gene lookup returns CDR1 SEHNR and CDR2 FQNEAQ (reference sequence).

The chain couples TRBV3-1 to TRBJ1-5; D call uncertain. The germline V and J ends were trimmed by 2 bases and 0 bases, with 8 bases remaining between them. This CDR3 has 15 residues. Germline V gives CDR1 LGHDT, CDR2 YNNKEL (reference sequence). The CDR3 reads CASSQIPGSNQPQHF. As DNA, the CDR3 is TGTGCCAGCAGCCAAATTCCGGGTAGCAATCAGCCCCAGCATTTT.

In its sample, this clonotype was seen a few times. The chain employs TRBV6-1 and TRBJ1-2, with 9 bases matching TRBD1. Germline values: CDR1 MNHNS, CDR2 SASEGT. This CDR3 has 15 residues. After removal of 4 bases from V and 1 base from J, the junction contained 4 bases not matched to a gene. The CDR3 DNA reads TGTGCCAGCAGTGGGGACAGGGATTTTAACTATGGCTACACCTTC. The encoded protein is CASSGDRDFNYGYTF.

The CDR3 is CSAKEFSYNEQFF. CDR3 nucleotide sequence: TGCAGTGCTAAGGAGTTCTCCTACAATGAGCAGTTCTTC. This chain connects TRBV20-1 to TRBJ2-1; D call uncertain. The CDR3 loop spans 13 amino acids. Trimming stripped 4 bases from V and 0 bases from J, with 7 bases between. Germline-derived CDR1 and CDR2 are DFQATT and SNEGSKA (reference sequence).

This clonotype came up a few times. This chain joins TRBV12-3 or TRBV12-4 and TRBJ2-5; tentatively, D is TRBD2 (7 bases). The CDR3 is made up of 17 amino acids. V was cut by 6 bases and J by 4 bases, with 24 bases left in between. CDR3 nucleotide sequence: TGTGCCAGCAGATCCCGAATGGGGGGGGGCCTCGGAGAGACCCAGTACTTC. It translates to CASRSRMGGGLGETQYF.

Details on this clonotype: Its ends do not fully match the called genes, so a read error is possible. The V gene is TRBV20-1, the J gene TRBJ1-5; TRBD1 might be the D (5 bases). Germline V gene data show CDR1 as DFQATT and CDR2 as SNEGSKA (reference sequence). The CDR3 consists of 16 residues. This CDR3 is CSARPPSQGAKQPQHF. The CDR3 DNA reads TGCAGCGCTAGGCCCCCTTCCCAGGGAGCGAAACAGCCCCAGCATTTT.

In this sample, this clonotype turned up a few times. The chain couples TRBV5-1 to TRBJ1-6; D might be TRBD1 (5 bases). Germline V gene data show CDR1 as SGHRS and CDR2 as YFSETQ. Trimming took off 3 bases at V and 12 bases at J, with 10 bases between the two ends. The CDR3 loop spans 12 amino acids. This CDR3 reads CASSSGQLPLHF. The DNA for the CDR3 is TGCGCCAGCAGCTCCGGACAATTACCCCTCCACTTT.

This clonotype showed up many times. Relative to the germline gene, one junction end is altered; a read error may explain this. V is TRBV5-1 and J is TRBJ2-5, with 14 nucleotides matching TRBD2. The CDR3 is 15 residues long. Per germline, CDR1 SGHRS and CDR2 YFSETQ. This CDR3 is CASSLGLAGEETQYF. Here the CDR3 DNA reads TGTGCCAGCAGCTTGGGACTAGCGGGAGAAGAGACCCAGTACTTC.

This clonotype was seen once. The junction and the germline gene differ at one end; a read error may be behind it. The CDR3 sequence is CASSFVQSSYEQYF. In DNA, the CDR3 is TGTGCCAGCAGCTTTGTGCAGAGCTCCTACGAGCAATACTTC. V and J are TRBV7-2 and TRBJ2-7; D is unresolved. The CDR3 consists of 14 residues. Germline V CDR1 and CDR2: SGHTA, FQGNSA.

This clonotype has only a few counts. The V call is TRBV6-2 or TRBV6-3, the J call TRBJ2-1; TRBD2 matches at 8 bases. The CDR3 covers 16 residues. The J segment lost 6 bases and the V segment lost 5 bases, leaving 12 bases of the junction unmatched. Germline V gene sequence: CDR1 MNHEY, CDR2 SVGEGT. The CDR3 loop reads CASSQSLAGDPNEQFF. The CDR3 coding sequence is TGTGCCAGCAGTCAATCCCTAGCGGGCGACCCCAATGAGCAGTTCTTC.

This clonotype showed up just a few times. The chain's CDR3 is CASSFSDRFQDEQYF. CDR3 in DNA: TGTGCCAGCAGCTTCAGCGACAGGTTTCAAGACGAGCAGTACTTC. The chain carries TRBV7-7 and TRBJ2-7; tentative D call: TRBD1 (6 bases). This CDR3 region has 15 residues. Trimming removed 3 bases from V and 5 bases from J, with 17 bases in between. The germline CDR1 and CDR2 sequences are SSHAT and FNYEAQ (reference sequence).

This clonotype was seen a handful of times. The rearrangement joins TRBV7-2 to TRBJ1-5; D is undetermined. CDR3 length: 12 amino acids. The V and J ends lost 11 bases and 6 bases respectively, with 14 bases between them. The germline gives CDR1 SGHTA, CDR2 FQGNSA. The CDR3 DNA follows: TGTGCCTCCGGCAGCCGAGGTCAGCCCCAGCATTTT. As protein: CASGSRGQPQHF.

Ten or more counts support this clonotype. One end of the junction varies from germline; a read error may be responsible. The chain combines TRBV6-5 with TRBJ2-7; 9 bases map to TRBD1. The CDR3 spans 13 residues. Germline V gene sequence: CDR1 MNHEY, CDR2 SVGAGI. CDR3 sequence (DNA): TGCGCCAGCAGCCGACAGGGGGACTACGAGCAGTACTTC. Its protein product is CASSRQGDYEQYF.

This chain uses TRBV20-1 with TRBJ2-1; possible D gene TRBD2, 5 bases. Germline CDR1 DFQATT, CDR2 SNEGSKA (reference sequence). V dropped 0 bases and J dropped 1 base, with 7 bases sitting between them. CDR3 size: 14 residues. Here the CDR3 reads CSARDAGSYNEQFF. The CDR3 DNA sequence: TGCAGTGCTAGAGATGCGGGTTCCTACAATGAGCAGTTCTTC.

This clonotype was found a few times. The chain uses TRBV20-1 and TRBJ2-3; D is ambiguous. V lost 0 bases and J lost 0, with 4 bases in between. This CDR3 is 13 amino acids long. CDR1 is DFQATT and CDR2 is SNEGSKA in the germline V gene (reference sequence). CDR3 bases: TGCAGTGCTAGAGATGAGAGCACAGATACGCAGTATTTT. Its protein is CSARDESTDTQYF.

V and J are TRBV5-6 and TRBJ1-1; the D is unclear. The CDR3 contains 14 residues. Germline CDR1 and CDR2: SGHDT and YYEEEE. V was pared by 2 bases and J by 0 bases, with 8 bases between. The CDR3 coding sequence is TGTGCCAGCAGCTTCACGGCATTGAACACTGAAGCTTTCTTT. Translated, it gives CASSFTALNTEAFF.